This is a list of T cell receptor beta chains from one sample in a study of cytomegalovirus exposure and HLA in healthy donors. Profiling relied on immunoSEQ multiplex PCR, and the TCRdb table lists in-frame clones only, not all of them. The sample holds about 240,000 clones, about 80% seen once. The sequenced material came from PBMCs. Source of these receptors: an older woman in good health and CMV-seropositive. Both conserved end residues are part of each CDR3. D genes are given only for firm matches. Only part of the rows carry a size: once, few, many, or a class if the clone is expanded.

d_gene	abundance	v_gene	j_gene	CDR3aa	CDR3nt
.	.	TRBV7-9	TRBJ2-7	CASSLDGQNYEQYF	TGTGCCAGCAGCTTAGACGGACAGAACTACGAGCAGTACTTC
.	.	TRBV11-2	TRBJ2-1	CASSFARTPYNEQFF	TGTGCCAGCAGCTTTGCCCGGACACCCTACAATGAGCAGTTCTTC
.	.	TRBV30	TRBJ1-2	CAWSLRIEGYTF	TGTGCCTGGAGTTTGCGGATAGAAGGCTACACCTTC
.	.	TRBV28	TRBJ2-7	CASSMIRGGEQYF	TGTGCCAGCAGCATGATCAGGGGTGGCGAGCAGTACTTC
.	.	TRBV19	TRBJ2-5	CASSISAGDLQETQYF	TGTGCCAGTAGTATATCGGCAGGGGATCTCCAAGAGACCCAGTACTTC
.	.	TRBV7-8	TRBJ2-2	CASSLSGSGELFF	TGTGCCAGCAGCTTGTCGGGGTCCGGGGAGCTGTTTTTT
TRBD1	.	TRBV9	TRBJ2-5	CASSPRGGTGRAIMGETQYF	TGTGCCAGCAGCCCCCGAGGCGGGACAGGGAGGGCTATAATGGGAGAGACCCAGTACTTC
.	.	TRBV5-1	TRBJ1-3	CASSLESSSGNTIYF	TGCGCCAGCAGCTTGGAGTCCAGCTCTGGAAACACCATATATTTT
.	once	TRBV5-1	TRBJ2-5	CASSLGLPVETQYF	TGCGCCAGCAGCCTCGGACTCCCCGTGGAGACCCAGTACTTC
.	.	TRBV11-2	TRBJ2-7	CASSGGVEGYEQYF	TGTGCCAGCAGCGGTGGAGTTGAGGGCTACGAGCAGTACTTC
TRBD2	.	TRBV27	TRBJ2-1	CASSLGTSGRDEQFF	TGTGCCAGCAGTCTCGGGACTAGCGGGAGAGATGAGCAGTTCTTC
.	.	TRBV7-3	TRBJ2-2	CASSSNSGELFF	TGTGCCAGCAGCTCCAACTCCGGGGAGCTGTTTTTT
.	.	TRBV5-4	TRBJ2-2	CASSSAVSNTGELFF	TGTGCCAGCAGCTCCGCAGTCTCGAACACCGGGGAGCTGTTTTTT
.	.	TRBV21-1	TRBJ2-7	CASRSPGQGYEQYF	TGTGCCAGCAGAAGCCCGGGACAGGGGTACGAGCAGTACTTC
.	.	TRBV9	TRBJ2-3	CASSVAYGGTDTQYF	TGTGCCAGCAGCGTAGCCTACGGAGGAACAGATACGCAGTATTTT
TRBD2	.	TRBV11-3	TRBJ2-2	CASSSLAGGTGELFF	TGTGCCAGCAGCTCCCTAGCGGGAGGGACCGGGGAGCTGTTTTTT
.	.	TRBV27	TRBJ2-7	CATKTGSEQYF	TGTGCCACTAAGACAGGCTCGGAGCAGTACTTC
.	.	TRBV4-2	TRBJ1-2	CASSLDPQGRGAGYTF	TGTGCCAGCAGCCTCGATCCCCAGGGGCGCGGAGCTGGCTACACCTTC
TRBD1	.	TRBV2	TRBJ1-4	CATRDRGSTNEKLFF	TGTGCCACCCGGGACAGGGGGTCCACTAATGAAAAACTGTTTTTT
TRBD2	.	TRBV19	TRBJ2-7	CASSIYGSGNEQYF	TGTGCCAGTAGTATATATGGTAGCGGGAACGAGCAGTACTTC
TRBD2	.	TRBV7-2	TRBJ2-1	CASSRLAGSSYNEQFF	TGTGCCAGCAGCCGACTAGCGGGCAGCTCCTACAATGAGCAGTTCTTC
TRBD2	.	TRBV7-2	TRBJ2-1	CASSLGRLAEYYNEQFF	TGTGCCAGCAGCTTAGGGAGACTAGCGGAGTACTACAATGAGCAGTTCTTC
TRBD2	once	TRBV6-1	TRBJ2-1	CASTGGVAGSFF	TGTGCCAGCACTGGGGGGGTAGCGGGATCTTTCTTC
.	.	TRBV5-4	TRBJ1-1	CASSRFGKGDEAFF	TGTGCCAGCAGTAGATTCGGCAAGGGGGATGAAGCTTTCTTT
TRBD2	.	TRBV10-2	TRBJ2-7	CASKDTAGGPSGEQYF	TGCGCCAGCAAGGATACAGCGGGAGGGCCATCCGGCGAGCAGTACTTC
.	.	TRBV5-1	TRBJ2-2	CASSSGDTGELFF	TGCGCCAGCAGCTCAGGGGACACCGGGGAGCTGTTTTTT
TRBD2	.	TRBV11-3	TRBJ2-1	CASSPSIAGGAHEQFF	TGTGCCAGCAGCCCCTCAATAGCGGGAGGTGCCCATGAGCAGTTCTTC
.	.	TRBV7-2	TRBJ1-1	CASSPAPSGLLKGEAFF	TGTGCCAGCAGCCCAGCGCCATCGGGACTGCTAAAGGGTGAAGCTTTCTTT
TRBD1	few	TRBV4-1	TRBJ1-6	CASSQDATGGSGSPLHF	TGCGCCAGCAGCCAAGACGCTACAGGGGGAAGCGGTTCACCCCTCCACTTT
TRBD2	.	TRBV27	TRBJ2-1	CASSPGTSGYNEQFF	TGTGCCAGCAGTCCTGGGACTAGCGGGTACAATGAGCAGTTCTTC
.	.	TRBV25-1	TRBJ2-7	CASSASGARVGKQYF	TGTGCCAGCAGTGCCTCAGGGGCCAGGGTTGGGAAGCAGTACTTC
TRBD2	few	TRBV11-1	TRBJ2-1	CASSSASGSKYNEQFF	TGTGCCAGCAGCTCCGCTAGCGGGAGTAAATACAATGAGCAGTTCTTC
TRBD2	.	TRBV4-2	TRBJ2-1	CASSHLLAGVNEQFF	TGTGCCAGCAGCCACTTACTAGCGGGGGTTAATGAGCAGTTCTTC
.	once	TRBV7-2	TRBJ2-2	CASGGFVSGELFF	TGTGCCAGCGGGGGCTTTGTGTCCGGGGAGCTGTTTTTT
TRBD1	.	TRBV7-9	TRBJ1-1	CASSLYGTENTEAFF	TGTGCCAGCAGCCTTTACGGGACAGAGAACACTGAAGCTTTCTTT
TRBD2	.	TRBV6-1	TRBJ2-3	CASSEASGSFLDTQYF	TGTGCCAGCAGTGAAGCTAGCGGGAGCTTTTTAGATACGCAGTATTTT
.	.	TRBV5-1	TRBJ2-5	CASSPRGGILKETQYF	TGCGCCAGCAGCCCGAGGGGGGGGATCTTAAAAGAGACCCAGTACTTC
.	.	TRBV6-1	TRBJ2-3	CASSEMQGTDTQYF	TGTGCCAGCAGTGAAATGCAGGGCACAGATACGCAGTATTTT
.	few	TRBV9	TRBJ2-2	CASSKIPGIGELFF	TGTGCCAGCAGCAAAATTCCGGGGATCGGGGAGCTGTTTTTT
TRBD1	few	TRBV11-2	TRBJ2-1	CASSSGQPDLEQFF	TGTGCCAGCAGCTCGGGACAGCCCGATCTCGAGCAGTTCTTC
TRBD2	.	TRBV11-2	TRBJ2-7	CASSLDWGSSGKYEQYF	TGTGCCAGCAGCTTAGACTGGGGATCTAGCGGGAAGTACGAGCAGTACTTC
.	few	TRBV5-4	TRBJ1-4	CASSPDGKNLFF	TGTGCCAGCAGCCCGGACGGGAAAAATCTGTTTTTT
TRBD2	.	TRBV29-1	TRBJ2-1	CSVEASGGNEQFF	TGCAGCGTTGAGGCTAGCGGGGGCAATGAGCAGTTCTTC
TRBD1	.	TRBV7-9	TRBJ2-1	CASSTQTGGSYNEQFF	TGTGCCAGCAGCACCCAAACAGGGGGCTCCTACAATGAGCAGTTCTTC
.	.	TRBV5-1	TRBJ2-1	CASSLVERPNEQFF	TGCGCCAGCAGCTTGGTGGAGCGTCCCAATGAGCAGTTCTTC
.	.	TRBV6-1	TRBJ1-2	CASSTEASGRGYTF	TGTGCCAGCAGTACTGAAGCTAGTGGTAGGGGCTACACCTTC
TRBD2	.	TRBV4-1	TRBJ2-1	CASSQAGGEQFF	TGCGCCAGCAGCCAAGCGGGGGGTGAGCAGTTCTTC
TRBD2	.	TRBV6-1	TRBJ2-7	CASSEAQRGGSDEQYF	TGTGCCAGCAGTGAGGCCCAGCGGGGTGGTTCGGACGAGCAGTACTTC
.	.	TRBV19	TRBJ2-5	CASSIGGWMTQYF	TGTGCCAGTAGTATTGGGGGGTGGATGACCCAGTACTTC
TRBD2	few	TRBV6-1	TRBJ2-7	CASSETSGSYEQYF	TGTGCCAGCAGTGAAACTAGCGGTTCCTACGAGCAGTACTTC
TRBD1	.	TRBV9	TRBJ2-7	CASSVGGTASYEQYF	TGTGCCAGCAGCGTAGGAGGGACAGCATCCTACGAGCAGTACTTC
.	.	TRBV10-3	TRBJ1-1	CAISRTERNTEAFF	TGTGCCATCAGCCGGACAGAGAGAAACACTGAAGCTTTCTTT
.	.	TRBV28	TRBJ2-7	CASSPLGGAPYEQYF	TGTGCCAGCAGTCCCTTAGGGGGAGCCCCCTACGAGCAGTACTTC
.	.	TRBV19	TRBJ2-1	CASSIPGDEQFF	TGTGCCAGTAGTATTCCAGGGGATGAGCAGTTCTTC
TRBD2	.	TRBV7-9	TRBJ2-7	CASSSTGTSGRGEQYF	TGTGCCAGCAGCTCCACCGGGACTAGCGGGAGAGGCGAGCAGTACTTC
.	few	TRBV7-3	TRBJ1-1	CASSLNPAGGNEAFF	TGTGCCAGCAGCTTAAATCCGGCGGGGGGTAATGAAGCTTTCTTT
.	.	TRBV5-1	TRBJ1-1	CASSLSNRWREAEAFF	TGCGCCAGCAGCTTAAGCAACAGGTGGAGGGAGGCTGAAGCTTTCTTT